This TCR beta chain stems from a study of blood T cell repertoires in COVID-19. Overall study: Sites across the United States, Italy and Spain contributed samples from acute and convalescent COVID-19. Sources were T cells, B-cell-depleted T cells, or PBMCs; the material itself was cDNA or gDNA.

In the original processing: Estimation of nucleated cell counts was performed using reference gene primer amplification. The method was immunoSEQ multiplex PCR; TCRdb's version includes in-frame clones alone and lacks a portion of them. V and J calls and clone size come straight from that table; D and trimming were deduced from the DNA. The table has some 100,000 clones, almost 85% seen once. From germline, CDR1 is KGHSH and CDR2 LQKENI. This CDR3 is 16 amino acids long. V shed 2 bases and J shed 0 bases, with 13 bases lying between them. Specimen: peripheral blood. This chain connects TRBV18 to TRBJ2-5; D is unclear. The TCR sequence derives from a man aged 50 or older with active or convalescent COVID-19. DNA for the CDR3: TGTGCCAGCTCACCAAGAGAGGCGGAGTACCAAGAGACCCAGTACTTC. It is translated as CASSPREAEYQETQYF.